Listed below are T cell receptor beta chains from one sample, sequenced in a study of post-analysis software for immune sequencing data. MiXCR, run by TCRdb on the PCR reads, gives a single entry per CDR3 protein. The sample shows hundreds of thousands of distinct CDR3 sequences, about 32% of them seen only once. The specimen was blood. Every receptor here comes from a girl aged 5-17 years with multiple sclerosis. The CDR3 runs from the conserved cysteine through the conserved F or W. A D gene is named only where the DNA matches it firmly. Clone sizes are given selectively: once, few, many, or a class where the clone is expanded.

cdr3_aa: CATSDLGPDTQYF
cdr3_nt: TGTGCCACCAGTGATTTGGGGCCAGATACGCAGTATTTT
j_call: TRBJ2-3
cdr3_length: 13
v_call: TRBV24-1
d_call: -
clone_size: -

cdr3_aa: CASSFGQEMETQYF
cdr3_nt: TGTGCCAGCAGTTTCGGACAGGAAATGGAGACCCAGTACTTC
j_call: TRBJ2-5
cdr3_length: 14
v_call: TRBV12-3/TRBV12-4
d_call: TRBD1
clone_size: few

cdr3_aa: CASSYVGSVYYEQYF
cdr3_nt: TGTGCCAGCAGTTACGTCGGGAGTGTTTACTACGAGCAGTACTTC
j_call: TRBJ2-7
cdr3_length: 15
v_call: TRBV6-2/TRBV6-3
d_call: -
clone_size: -

cdr3_aa: CASSLASGPYQETQYF
cdr3_nt: TGTGCCAGCAGCTTAGCTAGCGGTCCGTACCAAGAGACCCAGTACTTC
j_call: TRBJ2-5
cdr3_length: 16
v_call: TRBV7-2
d_call: -
clone_size: many

cdr3_aa: CASSTSGQGSIQYF
cdr3_nt: TGTGCCAGTAGTACATCGGGACAGGGAAGCATTCAGTACTTC
j_call: TRBJ2-4
cdr3_length: 14
v_call: TRBV19
d_call: TRBD1
clone_size: few

cdr3_aa: CASSLFRGGRETQYF
cdr3_nt: TGTGCCAGCAGTTTATTCAGGGGCGGTCGAGAGACCCAGTACTTC
j_call: TRBJ2-5
cdr3_length: 15
v_call: TRBV27
d_call: -
clone_size: few

cdr3_aa: CASSLAETTNEKLSF
cdr3_nt: TGCGCCAGCAGCTTGGCCGAGACAACTAATGAAAAACTGTCTTTT
j_call: TRBJ1-4
cdr3_length: 15
v_call: TRBV5-1
d_call: -
clone_size: -

cdr3_aa: CASSLTGGGGNEQFF
cdr3_nt: TGTGCCAGCAGCTTAACAGGGGGTGGGGGCAATGAGCAGTTCTTC
j_call: TRBJ2-1
cdr3_length: 15
v_call: TRBV5-6
d_call: TRBD1
clone_size: few

cdr3_aa: CASSSLQVGGETQYF
cdr3_nt: TGTGCCAGCAGTTCCCTCCAGGTGGGGGGAGAGACCCAGTACTTC
j_call: TRBJ2-5
cdr3_length: 15
v_call: TRBV27
d_call: -
clone_size: -

cdr3_aa: CASSTSGLFYEQYF
cdr3_nt: TGCGCCAGCAGCACATCGGGGCTTTTCTACGAGCAGTACTTC
j_call: TRBJ2-7
cdr3_length: 14
v_call: TRBV5-1
d_call: -
clone_size: -

cdr3_aa: CSARLGTPSYNEQFF
cdr3_nt: TGCAGTGCTAGGCTCGGGACACCCTCCTACAATGAGCAGTTCTTC
j_call: TRBJ2-1
cdr3_length: 15
v_call: TRBV20-1
d_call: -
clone_size: few

cdr3_aa: CASSPKGGFLEQYF
cdr3_nt: TGTGCCAGCAGCCCCAAGGGGGGTTTTCTTGAGCAGTACTTC
j_call: TRBJ2-7
cdr3_length: 14
v_call: TRBV7-2
d_call: -
clone_size: many

cdr3_aa: CASSPRLAPMQYF
cdr3_nt: TGTGCCAGCAGCCCGAGACTAGCGCCAATGCAGTATTTT
j_call: TRBJ2-3
cdr3_length: 13
v_call: TRBV7-9
d_call: TRBD2
clone_size: -

cdr3_aa: CSASGTTEEQYF
cdr3_nt: TGCAGTGCTAGCGGTACTACGGAGGAGCAGTACTTC
j_call: TRBJ2-7
cdr3_length: 12
v_call: TRBV20-1
d_call: -
clone_size: many

cdr3_aa: CASSLISGDEKLFF
cdr3_nt: TGTGCCAGCAGCTTAATATCCGGAGATGAAAAACTGTTTTTT
j_call: TRBJ1-4
cdr3_length: 14
v_call: TRBV7-8
d_call: -
clone_size: -

cdr3_aa: CASKVGGPQETQYF
cdr3_nt: TGTGCCAGCAAAGTGGGGGGCCCTCAAGAGACCCAGTACTTC
j_call: TRBJ2-5
cdr3_length: 14
v_call: TRBV2
d_call: -
clone_size: few

cdr3_aa: CASSLQGLTNEKLFF
cdr3_nt: TGTGCCAGCAGCCTTCAGGGGTTAACTAATGAAAAACTGTTTTTT
j_call: TRBJ1-4
cdr3_length: 15
v_call: TRBV7-2
d_call: -
clone_size: -

cdr3_aa: CANSLRPGLAYSSEQFF
cdr3_nt: TGCGCCAACAGCTTGCGACCGGGACTAGCTTATTCCAGTGAGCAGTTCTTC
j_call: TRBJ2-1
cdr3_length: 17
v_call: TRBV5-1
d_call: TRBD2
clone_size: once

cdr3_aa: CASSPRDRNSPLHF
cdr3_nt: TGTGCCAGCAGCCCCCGGGACAGAAATTCACCCCTCCACTTT
j_call: TRBJ1-6
cdr3_length: 14
v_call: TRBV3-1
d_call: TRBD1
clone_size: -

cdr3_aa: CSSGGNEQFF
cdr3_nt: TGCAGTTCAGGGGGAAATGAGCAGTTCTTC
j_call: TRBJ2-1
cdr3_length: 10
v_call: TRBV29-1
d_call: TRBD1
clone_size: many